The entry below gives a single T cell receptor beta chain sequence along with its context. What it recognizes is unknown. At one end, the junction sequence differs from germline, possibly due to a read error. The CDR3 is 16 amino acids. Germline V gene data show CDR1 as SGHTA and CDR2 as FQGNSA. These data belong to a study of blood T cells in healthy people across ages. Study-level results: Estimates based on one million T cells were treated as lower bounds. The fall in TCR beta diversity per million T cells was roughly linear with age. With unsorted PBMCs, a conclusive comparison of naive versus antigen-experienced cells was not possible.

Total RNA was extracted at no less than 6 micrograms per sample. Together with a sample-barcoded 5' primer, a J-beta primer mix was included in a second PCR lasting roughly 6 to 12 cycles. MiXCR was run by TCRdb on the 5' RACE reads, yielding one entry per CDR3 protein. This sample has 1.5 million to 2 million distinct CDR3 sequences, with 39% found just once. The receptor's source is a human donor in good health. The sample taken for sequencing was blood. This rearrangement joins TRBV7-2 to TRBJ2-3; 9 bases map to TRBD2. In DNA form, the CDR3 reads TGTGCCAGCAGCTTCATAGCGGGGGAACACACAGGTACGCAGTATTTT. It codes for CASSFIAGEHTGTQYF.